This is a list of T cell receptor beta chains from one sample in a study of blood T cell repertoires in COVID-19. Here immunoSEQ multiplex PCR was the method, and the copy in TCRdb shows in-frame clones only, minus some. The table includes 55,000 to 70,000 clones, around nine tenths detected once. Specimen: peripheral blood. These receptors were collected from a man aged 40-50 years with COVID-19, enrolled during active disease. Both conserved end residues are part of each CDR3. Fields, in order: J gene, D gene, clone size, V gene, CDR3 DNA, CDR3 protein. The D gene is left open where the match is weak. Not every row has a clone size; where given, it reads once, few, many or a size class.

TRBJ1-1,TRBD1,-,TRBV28,TGTGCCAGCCGTGGGACAGAGAACACTGAAGCTTTCTTT,CASRGTENTEAFF
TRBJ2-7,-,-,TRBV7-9,TGTGCCAGCAGCTTAGGGGGGAACAGGGTAGACGAGCAGTACTTC,CASSLGGNRVDEQYF
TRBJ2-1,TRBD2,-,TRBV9,TGTGCCAGCACCCGGGGGGGGGCCTCCTACAATGAGCAGTTCTTC,CASTRGGASYNEQFF
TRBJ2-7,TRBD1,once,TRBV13,TGTGCCAGCAGCTTTCAGGGGGCGGTCGAGCAGTACTTC,CASSFQGAVEQYF
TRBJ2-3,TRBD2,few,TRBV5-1,TGCGCCAGCTTCCGGACTAGTGGGGATACGCAGTATTTT,CASFRTSGDTQYF
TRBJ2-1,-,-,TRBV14,TGTGCCAGCAGCCGCCAACTAGCTTATGAGCAGTTCTTC,CASSRQLAYEQFF
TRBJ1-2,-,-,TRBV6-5,TGTGCCAGCAGTTACTCGGGGACACTTAACTATGGCTACACCTTC,CASSYSGTLNYGYTF
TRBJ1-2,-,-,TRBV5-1,TGCGCCAGCAGTTCCGACGGGGGGTATGGCTACACCTTC,CASSSDGGYGYTF
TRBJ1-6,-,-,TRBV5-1,TGCGCCAGCAGCGGGGGGTTTGAAGGGAGCTCCTATAATTCACCCCTCCACTTT,CASSGGFEGSSYNSPLHF
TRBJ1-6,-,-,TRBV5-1,TGCGCCAGCAGCCCTTCCGGGAGCTCCTATAATTCACCCCTCCACTTT,CASSPSGSSYNSPLHF
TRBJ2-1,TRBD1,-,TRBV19,TGTGCCAGTAGGCCGGCGGCTACTCGGGACAGGGTAAATGAGCAGTTCTTC,CASRPAATRDRVNEQFF
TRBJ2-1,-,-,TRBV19,TGTGCCAGTAGTGAGTCCGGGGGTGAGGGTGAGCAGTTCTTC,CASSESGGEGEQFF
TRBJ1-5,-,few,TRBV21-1,TGTGCCAGCAGCAAAGCCCCTGGGGCAGCCACCAATCAGCCCCAGCATTTT,CASSKAPGAATNQPQHF
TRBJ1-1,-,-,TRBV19,TGTGCCAGTAGTATTGAGGCAGACACTGAAGCTTTCTTT,CASSIEADTEAFF
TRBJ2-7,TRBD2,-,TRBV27,TGTGCCAGCAGTTTAGGGGGGGACGAGTACGAGCAGTACTTC,CASSLGGDEYEQYF
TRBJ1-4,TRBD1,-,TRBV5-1,TGCGCCAGCAGCTTGGAGGGGACAGCAAATGAAAAACTGTTTTTT,CASSLEGTANEKLFF
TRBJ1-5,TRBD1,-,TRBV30,TGTGCCTGGAGTGTACAGGGGAGTCAGCCCCAGCATTTT,CAWSVQGSQPQHF
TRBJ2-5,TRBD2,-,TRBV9,TGTGCCAGCAGCGTAGCTTGGACTAGCGGGATTCAAGAGACCCAGTACTTC,CASSVAWTSGIQETQYF
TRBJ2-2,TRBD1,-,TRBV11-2,TGTGCCAGCAGCTTAAGGGGGCCGAACACCGGGGAGCTGTTTTTT,CASSLRGPNTGELFF
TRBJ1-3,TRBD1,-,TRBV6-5,TGTGCCAGCCGGACAGGGGACGGAAACACCATATATTTT,CASRTGDGNTIYF